These T cell receptor beta chains were read from a single sample in a study of Tregs in tolerant kidney transplant recipients. Produced via immunoSEQ multiplex PCR; TCRdb's table is partial and in-frame only. The table lists 14,000 to 15,000 clones, 80% of them singletons. This material consisted of Tregs from blood, taken before the transplant. The receptors originated from a human donor who received a combined kidney and bone marrow transplant. CDR3s include the opening cysteine and the closing phenylalanine or tryptophan. The D gene is left open where the match is weak. Some rows mark clone size as missing; the rest say once, few, many or name a class of expanded clone.

clone size: -
CDR3 length: 14
D gene: TRBD2
J gene: TRBJ2-3
V gene: TRBV29-1
CDR3 DNA: TGCAGCGTTGGGATAGCGGGGAGCACAGATACGCAGTATTTT
CDR3 protein: CSVGIAGSTDTQYF

clone size: -
CDR3 length: 16
D gene: -
J gene: TRBJ2-1
V gene: TRBV4-1
CDR3 DNA: TGCGCCAGCAGCCATCTCACCACGGCGGGATCGGGGGGCCAGTTCTTC
CDR3 protein: CASSHLTTAGSGGQFF

clone size: -
CDR3 length: 15
D gene: TRBD2
J gene: TRBJ2-1
V gene: TRBV6-5
CDR3 DNA: TGTGCCAGCAGTACAGGACTAGCGGCTTACAATGAGCAGTTCTTC
CDR3 protein: CASSTGLAAYNEQFF

clone size: -
CDR3 length: 16
D gene: TRBD2
J gene: TRBJ2-3
V gene: TRBV7-8
CDR3 DNA: TGTGCCAGCAGCAACCTCCGGGACTATTACACAGATACGCAGTATTTT
CDR3 protein: CASSNLRDYYTDTQYF

clone size: -
CDR3 length: 13
D gene: -
J gene: TRBJ1-3
V gene: TRBV10-2
CDR3 DNA: TGCGCCAGCAGTGCCGGGGCTGGAAACACCATATATTTT
CDR3 protein: CASSAGAGNTIYF

clone size: -
CDR3 length: 16
D gene: TRBD1
J gene: TRBJ1-6
V gene: TRBV7-9
CDR3 DNA: TGTGCCAGCAGCTTAGGAGCCTCAGGGGGGAATTCACCCCTCCACTTT
CDR3 protein: CASSLGASGGNSPLHF

clone size: -
CDR3 length: 16
D gene: TRBD1
J gene: TRBJ1-4
V gene: TRBV6-5
CDR3 DNA: TGTGCCAGCAGTTCCTCCCGCAGGGGGAGAGGTGAAAAACTGTTTTTT
CDR3 protein: CASSSSRRGRGEKLFF

clone size: -
CDR3 length: 15
D gene: TRBD2
J gene: TRBJ2-5
V gene: TRBV5-1
CDR3 DNA: TGCGCCAGCAGCTGGGGCGGGGGGGCCGAAGAGACCCAGTACTTC
CDR3 protein: CASSWGGGAEETQYF

clone size: -
CDR3 length: 16
D gene: -
J gene: TRBJ1-3
V gene: TRBV11-2
CDR3 DNA: TGTGCCAGCAGCCCTCAATCGGCAGGGGTCGGAAACACCATATATTTT
CDR3 protein: CASSPQSAGVGNTIYF

clone size: -
CDR3 length: 15
D gene: -
J gene: TRBJ1-3
V gene: TRBV7-2
CDR3 DNA: TGTGCCAGCAGTCCAACAGGGCTCTCTGGAAACACCATATATTTT
CDR3 protein: CASSPTGLSGNTIYF

clone size: -
CDR3 length: 17
D gene: TRBD1
J gene: TRBJ2-3
V gene: TRBV5-1
CDR3 DNA: TGCGCCAGCAGGCTTCCTGGGACAGGGGGCTTTATGGATACGCAGTATTTT
CDR3 protein: CASRLPGTGGFMDTQYF

clone size: -
CDR3 length: 15
D gene: TRBD1
J gene: TRBJ1-2
V gene: TRBV7-2
CDR3 DNA: TGTGCCAGCAGCTTAGTAGGAGGGGGCGACTATGGCTACACCTTC
CDR3 protein: CASSLVGGGDYGYTF

clone size: -
CDR3 length: 14
D gene: -
J gene: TRBJ1-5
V gene: TRBV10-3
CDR3 DNA: TGTGCCATCAGTGAAGGGGAGGGGAATCAGCCCCAGCATTTT
CDR3 protein: CAISEGEGNQPQHF

clone size: -
CDR3 length: 15
D gene: TRBD2
J gene: TRBJ2-3
V gene: TRBV6-6
CDR3 DNA: TGTGCCAGCAGAACAAGCGGGGGGCCCACAGATACGCAGTATTTT
CDR3 protein: CASRTSGGPTDTQYF

clone size: -
CDR3 length: 14
D gene: TRBD1
J gene: TRBJ2-5
V gene: TRBV15
CDR3 DNA: TGTGCCACCAGCCCGGGACAGGGGCAGGAGACCCAGTACTTC
CDR3 protein: CATSPGQGQETQYF

clone size: -
CDR3 length: 15
D gene: -
J gene: TRBJ1-4
V gene: TRBV21-1
CDR3 DNA: TGTGCCAGCAGCAAATATGACAGGCGAAATGAAAAACTGTTTTTT
CDR3 protein: CASSKYDRRNEKLFF

clone size: -
CDR3 length: 15
D gene: TRBD1
J gene: TRBJ2-7
V gene: TRBV18
CDR3 DNA: TGTGCCAGCTCCCACGGGCGGACAGGGGACTACGAGCAGTACTTC
CDR3 protein: CASSHGRTGDYEQYF

clone size: -
CDR3 length: 16
D gene: -
J gene: TRBJ1-2
V gene: TRBV7-9
CDR3 DNA: TGTGCCAGCAGCTTAGGGGCAGGGGCCCCTAGAAGTGGCTACACCTTC
CDR3 protein: CASSLGAGAPRSGYTF

clone size: -
CDR3 length: 13
D gene: -
J gene: TRBJ1-2
V gene: TRBV28
CDR3 DNA: TGTGCCAGCAGTTTGCCAGGAGGATTCGGCTACACCTTC
CDR3 protein: CASSLPGGFGYTF

clone size: -
CDR3 length: 16
D gene: TRBD2
J gene: TRBJ2-2
V gene: TRBV2
CDR3 DNA: TGTGCCAGCAGTGGGTTGGCGGGGGGGCGAGTCGGGGAGCTGTTTTTT
CDR3 protein: CASSGLAGGRVGELFF

clone size: -
CDR3 length: 15
D gene: -
J gene: TRBJ1-4
V gene: TRBV7-6
CDR3 DNA: TGTGCCAGCAGCTTAGGGGCATTAACTAATGAAAAACTGTTTTTT
CDR3 protein: CASSLGALTNEKLFF

clone size: -
CDR3 length: 16
D gene: -
J gene: TRBJ2-1
V gene: TRBV5-6
CDR3 DNA: TGTGCCAGCAGCTTGGAGGGGGAACGCTCCTACAATGAGCAGTTCTTC
CDR3 protein: CASSLEGERSYNEQFF

clone size: -
CDR3 length: 16
D gene: TRBD2
J gene: TRBJ2-3
V gene: TRBV5-1
CDR3 DNA: TGCGCCAGCAGCACGGGACTAGCGGGGGGCACAGATACGCAGTATTTT
CDR3 protein: CASSTGLAGGTDTQYF

clone size: -
CDR3 length: 17
D gene: TRBD1
J gene: TRBJ1-1
V gene: TRBV28
CDR3 DNA: TGTGCCAGCAGACGCTTCCCGGGACAGGGTGTGAACACTGAAGCTTTCTTT
CDR3 protein: CASRRFPGQGVNTEAFF

clone size: few
CDR3 length: 14
D gene: TRBD2
J gene: TRBJ2-7
V gene: TRBV5-1
CDR3 DNA: TGCGCCAGCAGCTTGACCGGGAGGGGATACGAGCAGTACTTC
CDR3 protein: CASSLTGRGYEQYF

clone size: few
CDR3 length: 14
D gene: -
J gene: TRBJ2-3
V gene: TRBV7-6
CDR3 DNA: TGTGCCAGCAGCTTAGCCAGGGTTGAAGATACGCAGTATTTT
CDR3 protein: CASSLARVEDTQYF

clone size: -
CDR3 length: 14
D gene: -
J gene: TRBJ1-2
V gene: TRBV7-2
CDR3 DNA: TGTGCCAGCAGCCCCGGAGTGGCGAACTATGGCTACACCTTC
CDR3 protein: CASSPGVANYGYTF

clone size: once
CDR3 length: 15
D gene: TRBD2
J gene: TRBJ2-7
V gene: TRBV13
CDR3 DNA: TGTGCCAGCAGCTTAATCGCTAGCGGGTCCTACGAGCAGTACTTC
CDR3 protein: CASSLIASGSYEQYF

clone size: -
CDR3 length: 16
D gene: TRBD2
J gene: TRBJ2-2
V gene: TRBV27
CDR3 DNA: TGTGCCAGCAGTCCTTTCGGGGGGGGGAACACCGGGGAGCTGTTTTTT
CDR3 protein: CASSPFGGGNTGELFF

clone size: -
CDR3 length: 15
D gene: TRBD1
J gene: TRBJ1-1
V gene: TRBV7-2
CDR3 DNA: TGTGCCAGCAGCTGGGGACAGGGACAGAACACTGAAGCTTTCTTT
CDR3 protein: CASSWGQGQNTEAFF

clone size: few
CDR3 length: 17
D gene: -
J gene: TRBJ1-5
V gene: TRBV7-2
CDR3 DNA: TGTGCCAGCAGCCTCCAAGGGGCAGTCTATAGCAATCAGCCCCAGCATTTT
CDR3 protein: CASSLQGAVYSNQPQHF

clone size: -
CDR3 length: 13
D gene: TRBD1
J gene: TRBJ1-3
V gene: TRBV29-1
CDR3 DNA: TGCAGCGCAGGGACAGTCTCTGGAAACACCATATATTTT
CDR3 protein: CSAGTVSGNTIYF

clone size: -
CDR3 length: 15
D gene: TRBD2
J gene: TRBJ2-5
V gene: TRBV9
CDR3 DNA: TGTGCCAGCAGCGTAGCTACGGGGGGACAAGAGACCCAGTACTTC
CDR3 protein: CASSVATGGQETQYF

clone size: -
CDR3 length: 13
D gene: -
J gene: TRBJ2-1
V gene: TRBV29-1
CDR3 DNA: TGCAGCGTCCGGGAGAGTAACTACAATGAGCAGTTCTTC
CDR3 protein: CSVRESNYNEQFF

clone size: -
CDR3 length: 14
D gene: TRBD1
J gene: TRBJ1-2
V gene: TRBV27
CDR3 DNA: TGTGCCAGCACCCCGAGGACAGGGACCGGAGGCTACACCTTC
CDR3 protein: CASTPRTGTGGYTF

clone size: -
CDR3 length: 15
D gene: -
J gene: TRBJ1-1
V gene: TRBV29-1
CDR3 DNA: TGCAGCGTTGAGTCTTTAACAGCCCTAAACACTGAAGCTTTCTTT
CDR3 protein: CSVESLTALNTEAFF

clone size: -
CDR3 length: 10
D gene: -
J gene: TRBJ2-3
V gene: TRBV29-1
CDR3 DNA: TGCAGCGCAAACACAGATACGCAGTATTTT
CDR3 protein: CSANTDTQYF

clone size: few
CDR3 length: 14
D gene: TRBD2
J gene: TRBJ2-7
V gene: TRBV2
CDR3 DNA: TGTGCCAGCAGTGAAGGGACTAGCGACCCTCGCTGGGACTTC
CDR3 protein: CASSEGTSDPRWDF

clone size: -
CDR3 length: 14
D gene: -
J gene: TRBJ1-2
V gene: TRBV6-5
CDR3 DNA: TGTGCCAGCACTAATACAGGCGCCAACTATGGCTACACCTTC
CDR3 protein: CASTNTGANYGYTF

clone size: -
CDR3 length: 14
D gene: -
J gene: TRBJ1-2
V gene: TRBV5-4
CDR3 DNA: TGTGCCAGCAGCTCCGAGGGTTCCATATATGGCTACACCTTC
CDR3 protein: CASSSEGSIYGYTF

clone size: once
CDR3 length: 15
D gene: -
J gene: TRBJ1-3
V gene: TRBV27
CDR3 DNA: TGTGCCAGCAGTTTCAGGGGTCCCTCTGGAAACACCATATATTTT
CDR3 protein: CASSFRGPSGNTIYF

clone size: -
CDR3 length: 14
D gene: -
J gene: TRBJ2-1
V gene: TRBV6-5
CDR3 DNA: TGTGCCAGCAGAAAACTGAGCTCCTACAATGAGCAGTTCTTC
CDR3 protein: CASRKLSSYNEQFF